This T cell receptor (beta chain) originates from a study of blood T cell repertoires in COVID-19. Overall study: From the United States, Italy and Spain came samples of acute and convalescent COVID-19.

Assay used: immunoSEQ multiplex PCR; TCRdb lists only in-frame clones, some missing. This sample yields about 74,000 clones, of which just over 85% are seen a single time; less than 2% belongs to the top ten. The CDR3 covers 16 residues. Trimming shortened V by 2 bases and J by 1 base, and 11 bases separated the two germline ends. Germline V gene lookup returns CDR1 SGHTA and CDR2 FQGTGA. This receptor was identified in an elderly woman with active or convalescent COVID-19. The source material was peripheral blood. The chain couples TRBV7-3 to TRBJ2-2; no firm D call. The CDR3 loop is CASSLAVQMNTGELFF. The CDR3 nucleotides are TGTGCCAGCAGCTTAGCCGTACAGATGAACACCGGGGAGCTGTTTTTT.